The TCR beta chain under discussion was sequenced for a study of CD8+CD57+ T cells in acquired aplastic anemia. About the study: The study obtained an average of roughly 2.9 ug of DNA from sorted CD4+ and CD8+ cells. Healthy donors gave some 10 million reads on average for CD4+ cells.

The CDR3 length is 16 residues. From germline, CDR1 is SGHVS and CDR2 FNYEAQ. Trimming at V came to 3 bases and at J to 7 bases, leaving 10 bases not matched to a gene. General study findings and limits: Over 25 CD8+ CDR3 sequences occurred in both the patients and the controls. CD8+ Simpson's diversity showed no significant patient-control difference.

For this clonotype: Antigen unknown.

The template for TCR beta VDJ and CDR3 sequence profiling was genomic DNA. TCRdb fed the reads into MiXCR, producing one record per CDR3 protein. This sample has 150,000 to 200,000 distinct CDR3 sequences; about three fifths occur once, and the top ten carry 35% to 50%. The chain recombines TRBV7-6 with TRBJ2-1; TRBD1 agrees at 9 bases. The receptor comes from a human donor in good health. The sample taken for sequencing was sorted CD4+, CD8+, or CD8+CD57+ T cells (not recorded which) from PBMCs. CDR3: CASSFSQGTGINEQFF. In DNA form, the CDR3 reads TGTGCCAGCAGCTTTTCTCAAGGGACAGGGATAAATGAGCAGTTCTTC.